The 30 T cell receptor beta chains given below trace back to one sample, sequenced in a study of T cell repertoires in cytomegalovirus infection. These receptors have no identified antigens. TCRdb re-analysed the reads in MiXCR, keeping a single row per CDR3 protein. This sample yields 100,000 to 150,000 distinct CDR3 sequences, of which roughly a quarter are seen a single time; around 32% belongs to the top ten. Sequencing used PBMCs, sequenced either directly or after in vitro stimulation (not recorded which). Receptors originate from a human donor in good health (CMV status not recorded). Some clones in this sample may be carry-over from other donors' samples.

This clonotype was seen only a few times. The V call is TRBV6-5, the J call TRBJ1-2; 7 nucleotides match TRBD1. The length of the CDR3 is 13 residues. The ends lost 2 bases at V and 5 bases at J; junction bases unmatched: 2. Germline CDR1 MNHEY, CDR2 SVGAGI. The CDR3 reads CASSYDRAYGYTF. The CDR3 region has the DNA TGTGCCAGCAGTTACGACAGGGCGTATGGCTACACCTTC.

This clonotype showed up many times. The V call is TRBV27, the J call TRBJ1-5, with TRBD1 identical over 7 bases. The CDR3 totals 14 residues. J gave up 2 bases and V 7 bases, and 5 bases lay outside the gene matches. Germline assignment: CDR1 MNHEY and CDR2 SMNVEV (reference sequence). CDR3 region: CASTTGQGNQPQHF. The CDR3 DNA sequence: TGTGCCAGCACAACCGGACAGGGCAATCAGCCCCAGCATTTT.

The chain joins TRBV7-2 to TRBJ1-1, with 7 nucleotides matching TRBD1. Trimming removed 2 bases from V and 5 bases from J; junction bases left unmatched: 5. CDR1 and CDR2 (germline): SGHTA, FQGNSA. The CDR3 is 14 residues long. CDR3 protein: CASSLQGERTEAFF. In nucleotides, the CDR3 is TGTGCCAGCAGCTTACAGGGGGAGAGGACTGAAGCTTTCTTT.

The chain recombines TRBV10-3 with TRBJ1-5; 7 nucleotides agree with TRBD1. Trimming at V came to 4 bases and at J to 7 bases, leaving 4 bases not matched to a gene. Germline V gives CDR1 ENHRY, CDR2 SYGVKD. The CDR3 spans 13 residues. The CDR3 nucleotides are TGTGCCATCAGTGGAGGGACAGACCAGCCCCAGCATTTT. Translated: CAISGGTDQPQHF.

The genes are TRBV7-6 and TRBJ1-1; D possibly corresponds to TRBD1 (6 bases). CDR1 SGHVS and CDR2 FNYEAQ come from the germline V gene. V lost 1 base and J lost 5, with 14 bases in between. There are 15 residues in the CDR3. CDR3 residues: CASSLGKGGGTEAFF. The CDR3 DNA reads as TGTGCCAGCAGCTTAGGAAAAGGGGGGGGGACTGAAGCTTTCTTT.

This clonotype was counted only a few times. V is TRBV28 and J is TRBJ2-5, with TRBD2 matching 12 bases. V shed 3 bases and J 5 bases; nucleotides not matched to a gene: 7. CDR3 size: 16 residues. Germline V CDR1 and CDR2: MDHEN, SYDVKM. Here the CDR3 reads CASSFPGTSGLETQYF. In nucleotides, the CDR3 is TGTGCCAGCAGTTTCCCCGGGACTAGCGGGCTTGAGACCCAGTACTTC.

The chain uses TRBV20-1 and TRBJ2-5; no clear D. Trimming stripped 6 bases from V and 7 bases from J, with 9 bases between. The CDR3 is 10 amino acids. The germline CDR1 and CDR2 sequences are DFQATT and SNEGSKA (reference sequence). The CDR3 protein is CSATHGTQYF. The CDR3 DNA reads as TGCAGTGCCACACACGGGACCCAGTACTTC.

The chain couples TRBV12-3 or TRBV12-4 to TRBJ2-7; 9 bases are a match to TRBD1. V lost 4 bases to trimming and J lost 2 bases; unmatched junction nucleotides: 3. This CDR3 has 14 amino acids. The CDR3 sequence: CASSSDRGTYEQYF. The CDR3, as DNA: TGTGCCAGCAGTTCGGACAGGGGAACCTACGAGCAGTACTTC.

This clonotype was seen many times. The chain couples TRBV6-6 to TRBJ1-3; D possibly corresponds to TRBD1 (5 bases). Germline CDR1 MNHNY, CDR2 SVGAGI (reference sequence). CDR3 length: 17 residues. Trimming removed 2 bases from V and 8 bases from J, with 22 bases in between. The CDR3 sequence is CASSYRTTGSKGYTIYF. The CDR3 nucleotides read TGTGCCAGCAGTTACCGAACCACAGGTTCTAAAGGATACACCATATATTTT.

For this clonotype: Germline is not matched at one junction end, which may reflect a read error. This rearrangement joins TRBV7-6 to TRBJ2-3; no clear D. CDR1 and CDR2 from the germline V gene are SGHVS and FNYEAQ. The CDR3 loop spans 15 amino acids. This CDR3 reads CASSLGRSSTDTQYF. The CDR3 nucleotides read TGTGCTAGCAGCTTAGGACGGTCTAGCACAGATACGCAGTATTTT.

This chain joins TRBV11-2 and TRBJ2-7; D possibly corresponds to TRBD2 (6 bases). V was pared by 2 bases and J by 2 bases, with 10 bases between. The CDR3 has 14 amino acids. The V gene's germline CDR1 is SGHAT and CDR2 FQNNGV. CDR3 region: CASSLRGGTYEQYV. The CDR3 DNA reads TGTGCCAGCAGCTTAAGAGGCGGGACCTACGAGCAGTACGTC.

At least ten counts were recorded for this clonotype. V is TRBV11-3 and J is TRBJ2-7, with TRBD1 matching 7 bases. V shed 4 bases, J shed 6 bases, and the junction held 6 bases outside the gene matches. CDR1 SGHNT and CDR2 YENEEA come from the germline V gene. The CDR3 contains 13 residues. The CDR3 sequence: CASSSGTVSEQYV. CDR3 DNA sequence: TGTGCCAGCAGCTCCGGGACAGTGAGCGAGCAGTACGTC.

The V call is TRBV28, the J call TRBJ2-7, with a weak D call TRBD1 (6 bases). V was clipped by 5 bases and J by 5 bases, with 16 bases between them. The CDR3 has 14 residues. CDR1 is MDHEN, CDR2 SYDVKM, per germline. CDR3 in amino acids: CASSLRDKDDEQYF. The CDR3 DNA follows: TGTGCCAGCAGTCTCCGGGACAAAGATGACGAGCAGTACTTC.

This clonotype came up a few times. The rearrangement joins TRBV15 to TRBJ2-1, with 16 bases lining up with TRBD2. From germline, CDR1 is LNHNV and CDR2 YYDKDF (reference sequence). This CDR3 comprises 18 residues. Germline trimming cut 3 bases from V and 9 bases from J; bases unmatched to any gene: 11. CDR3 DNA sequence: TGTGCCACCAGCAGGACGCCGGGACTAGCGGGAGGGCCCGTTGAGCAGTTCTTC. Translated: CATSRTPGLAGGPVEQFF.

At least ten counts were recorded for this clonotype. This chain links TRBV7-8 with TRBJ2-7; 8 nucleotides agree with TRBD2. CDR3 length: 14 amino acids. V was pared by 1 base and J by 4 bases, with 3 bases of the junction left unmatched. CDR1 is SGHVS and CDR2 is FQNEAQ in the germline V gene. CDR3 amino acids: CASSLGPSGYEQYV. CDR3 nucleotide sequence: TGTGCCAGCAGCTTAGGTCCTAGCGGGTACGAGCAGTACGTC.

The sample holds a few counts of this clonotype. The CDR3 region is CASSLLPGANVLTF. Here the CDR3 DNA reads TGTGCCAGCAGCCTCTTACCTGGGGCCAACGTCCTGACTTTC. The chain carries TRBV7-2 and TRBJ2-6; D gene unclear. Germline values: CDR1 SGHTA, CDR2 FQGNSA. The CDR3 length is 14 residues. V was trimmed by 5 bases and J by 2 bases, leaving 7 bases between them.

This clonotype showed up just a few times. The chain employs TRBV5-4 and TRBJ1-2; 11 bases are shared with TRBD1. The V gene end was trimmed by 3 bases and the J gene end by 4 bases; junction bases not matched to a gene: 8. Per the germline V gene, CDR1 is SGHNT and CDR2 is YYREEE (reference sequence). CDR3 length: 16 residues. The CDR3 sequence: CASSSPDRGPPYGYTF. In DNA, the CDR3 is TGTGCCAGCAGCTCCCCGGACAGGGGGCCACCCTATGGCTACACCTTC.

This clonotype has ten or more counts. This sequence joins TRBV7-8 and TRBJ2-3; D may correspond to TRBD1 or TRBD2 (5 bases each). Germline assignment: CDR1 SGHVS and CDR2 FQNEAQ. The germline V and J ends were trimmed by 5 bases and 2 bases, with 14 bases remaining between them. The CDR3 is 15 amino acids. CDR3 protein: CASSPRDGNTDTQYF. The DNA for the CDR3 is TGTGCCAGCAGCCCCCGGGACGGAAACACAGATACGCAGTATTTT.

Ten or more counts support this clonotype. V is TRBV7-2 and J is TRBJ2-5; TRBD1 might be the D (6 bases). CDR3 length: 15 amino acids. The V and J ends lost 2 bases and 0 bases respectively, with 10 bases between them. Germline values: CDR1 SGHTA, CDR2 FQGNSA. The CDR3 here is CASSLYRTDQETQYF. The DNA of the CDR3 is TGTGCCAGCAGCTTATATCGGACAGACCAAGAGACCCAGTACTTC.

V usage is TRBV6-2 or TRBV6-3 and J usage is TRBJ2-3; 7 bases match TRBD2. The V segment lost 8 bases and the J segment 2 bases; nucleotides outside the gene matches: 1. CDR1 is MNHEY and CDR2 is SVGEGT in the germline V gene. The CDR3 has 12 residues. In DNA form, the CDR3 reads TGTGCCAGCGGGGGGGACACAGATACGCAGTATTTT. This gives the protein CASGGDTDTQYF.

This clonotype was counted only a few times. The V call is TRBV7-2, the J call TRBJ1-1; D possibly corresponds to TRBD1 (6 bases). Germline V gene lookup returns CDR1 SGHTA and CDR2 FQGNSA. The CDR3 consists of 15 residues. The V end was cut by 5 bases, the J end by 4 bases, with 17 bases between. CDR3 sequence (DNA): TGTGCCAGCAGCCCTAGGGGGGGTTATACCACTGAAGCTTTCTTT. Its protein product is CASSPRGGYTTEAFF.

The chain joins TRBV6-2 or TRBV6-3 to TRBJ2-7; D tentatively fits TRBD1 or TRBD2 (5 bases each). Deletions cut 6 bases from V and 3 bases from J, with 30 bases between. Germline CDR1 and CDR2: MNHEY and SVGEGT. CDR3 length: 19 amino acids. CDR3 region: CASRERGRDLRRLFYEQYV. Here the CDR3 DNA reads TGTGCCAGCAGAGAGAGGGGACGTGATTTACGTAGACTCTTCTACGAGCAGTACGTC.

This clonotype was counted many times. The chain recombines TRBV24-1 with TRBJ1-2; 7 bases agree with TRBD1. V lost 0 bases, J lost 5 bases, and 2 bases stayed unmatched. Germline V gene sequence: CDR1 KGHDR, CDR2 SFDVKD. There are 14 residues in the CDR3. This chain's CDR3 is CATSDLGQAYGYTF. CDR3 in DNA: TGTGCCACCAGTGATTTGGGACAGGCATATGGCTACACCTTC.

The V and J genes are TRBV20-1 and TRBJ2-1, with TRBD1 matching 9 bases. Germline CDR1 is DFQATT and CDR2 is SNEGSKA (reference sequence). V was pared by 5 bases and J by 6 bases, with 11 bases of the junction left unmatched. The CDR3 length is 15 residues. The CDR3 sequence: CSAGPWDRVPNEQFF. CDR3 DNA sequence: TGCAGTGCTGGTCCATGGGACAGGGTTCCCAATGAGCAGTTCTTC.

This chain links TRBV12-3 or TRBV12-4 with TRBJ2-1, with D hard to call. V lost 4 bases and J 7 bases, leaving 8 bases between the germline ends. The CDR3 consists of 12 residues. This CDR3 is CASSSNGNEQFF. CDR3 DNA sequence: TGTGCCAGCAGTTCGAACGGGAATGAGCAGTTCTTC.

The chain combines TRBV6-5 with TRBJ2-2, with D tentatively TRBD1 (6 bases). Trimming took 6 bases from V and 6 from J, leaving 14 bases between them. Germline values: CDR1 MNHEY, CDR2 SVGAGI. CDR3 length: 14 amino acids. CDR3 nucleotide sequence: TGTGCCAGCAGCTCAACCAGGGGCCCCGGGGAGCTGTTTTTT. As protein: CASSSTRGPGELFF.

The CDR3 sequence is CASSLRRLAGEQFF. CDR3 in DNA: TGTGCCAGCAGCTTAAGGAGACTAGCGGGGGAGCAGTTCTTC. The genes are TRBV7-2 and TRBJ2-1, with TRBD2 identical over 11 bases. The ends lost 2 bases at V and 10 bases at J; junction bases unmatched: 4. This CDR3 is built from 14 residues. In germline, CDR1 is SGHTA, CDR2 FQGNSA.

This clonotype occurred a few times. This chain connects TRBV6-5 to TRBJ2-2; 7 positions match TRBD2. Germline V gene data show CDR1 as MNHEY and CDR2 as SVGAGI. The CDR3 runs to 15 residues. The J segment lost 4 bases and the V segment lost 2 bases, leaving 4 bases of the junction unmatched. Here the CDR3 DNA reads TGTGCCAGCAGTTACGTCGCTAGCGGCACCGGGGAGCTGTTTTTT. Residues: CASSYVASGTGELFF.

A word on this clonotype: This clone may be a read error of a much larger clone one base away. The V gene is TRBV7-2, the J gene TRBJ2-5; possible D gene TRBD1, 6 bases. This CDR3 has 13 residues. In germline, CDR1 is SGHTA, CDR2 FQGNSA. Trimming took off 2 bases at V and 7 bases at J, with 11 bases between the two ends. CDR3 region: CASSLQGMVTQYF. The CDR3 DNA follows: TGTGCCAGCAGCTTACAGGGGATGGTGACCCAGTACTTC.

This clonotype was observed a few times. The chain carries TRBV6-2 or TRBV6-3 and TRBJ2-1; 15 bases are a match to TRBD2. The V segment lost 5 bases and the J segment 7 bases; nucleotides outside the gene matches: 6. Germline CDR1 and CDR2: MNHEY and SVGEGT. The length of the CDR3 is 16 residues. The CDR3 here is CASSESGLAGGNEQFF. In DNA, the CDR3 is TGTGCCAGCAGTGAATCGGGACTAGCGGGAGGTAATGAGCAGTTCTTC.